This T cell receptor (beta chain) was obtained from a study of preoperative IRX-2 immunotherapy in early breast cancer. The treatment denotes: preoperative locoregional IRX-2 cytokine immunotherapy. This phase Ib study tested locoregional IRX-2 cytokine immunotherapy given before surgery. TCRdb's copy holds only in-frame clones and misses some; the assay was immunoSEQ multiplex PCR. The data contain some 13,000 clones, roughly 90% of them singletons. This clone was detected once. From germline, CDR1 is MNHEY and CDR2 SVGAGI. The CDR3 spans 15 residues. The germline V and J ends were trimmed by 4 bases and 0 bases, with 11 bases remaining between them.

The chain employs TRBV6-5 and TRBJ2-3; the D is unclear. The TCR sequence derives from a human donor with breast cancer. The sample here was taken from a patient treated with IRX-2 immunotherapy. The CDR3 DNA sequence: TGTGCCAGCAGTTCATCCGGCGCTAGCACAGATACGCAGTATTTT. Translated, it gives CASSSSGASTDTQYF.